This passage covers 5 T cell receptor beta chains from one sample sequenced in a study of regulatory T cells in long-lasting Graves disease. Time point indicated: persistent/refractory GD, antithyroid drugs over 5 years with positive TRAb. RNA extracted from PBMCs served as the sequencing template. In building TCR beta libraries, iRepertoire HTBI primers were used together with Arm-PCR of CDR3 regions. MiXCR, applied by TCRdb to the multiplex PCR reads, yields one record per CDR3 protein. The sample lists 400,000 to 600,000 distinct CDR3 sequences, roughly 21% occurring once. The material sequenced was peripheral blood mononuclear cells (PBMCs), taken when the disease was refractory, from a patient treated with antithyroid drugs. The source of these receptors is a female donor with Graves disease.

In this sample, this clonotype turned up many times. The gene calls are TRBV7-3 and TRBJ2-7; D is possibly TRBD2 (5 bases). V was pared by 1 base and J by 2 bases, with 15 bases between. Germline loops: CDR1 SGHTA, CDR2 FQGTGA. The length of the CDR3 is 16 residues. DNA of the CDR3: TGTGCCAGCAGCTTAAGCGGGCCCGCCAGCACCTACGAGCAGTACTTC. Protein: CASSLSGPASTYEQYF.

The chain joins TRBV7-9 to TRBJ1-2, with D perhaps TRBD1 (6 bases). Between the trimmed V and J ends, which lost 3 bases and 5 bases, there was a span of 16 bases. The CDR3 length is 15 residues. Germline V lookup: CDR1 SEHNR, CDR2 FQNEAQ (reference sequence). For the CDR3, the DNA is TGTGCCAGCAGCTTGATTCCGCGGGGGCAGTATGGCTACACCTTC. It is translated as CASSLIPRGQYGYTF. The full variable domain, completed using reference TRBV7-9 and TRBJ1-2, is DTGVSQNPRHKITKRGQNVTFRCDPISEHNRLYWYRQTLGQGPEFLTYFQNEAQLEKSRLLSDRFSAERPKGSFSTLEIQRTEQGDSAMYLCASSLIPRGQYGYTFGSGTRLTVV.

There are a few counts of this clonotype. V and J are TRBV28 and TRBJ2-7, with 9 positions matching TRBD1. CDR3 length: 16 residues. V shed 6 bases and J 5 bases; nucleotides not matched to a gene: 14. Germline CDR1 reads MDHEN; CDR2 reads SYDVKM. DNA of the CDR3: TGTGCCAGCAGCTCCCCAAGGGACAGGGTGGGGGACGAGCAGTACTTC. This translates into CASSSPRDRVGDEQYF.

This clonotype was seen ten or more times. The chain couples TRBV29-1 to TRBJ2-1; 14 bases line up with TRBD2. The CDR3 contains 14 residues. V dropped 6 bases and J dropped 9; count of bases not matched to a gene: 7. The germline CDR1 and CDR2 sequences are SQVTM and ANQGSEA. CDR3 DNA: TGCAGCGTAATGACTAGCGGGAGGGCCTTTGAGCAGTTCTTC. It yields the protein CSVMTSGRAFEQFF.

This clonotype appeared many times. In DNA, the CDR3 is TGTGCCAGCAGTTACTCGCTGACCCAAGAGACCCAGTACTTC. Its translation is CASSYSLTQETQYF. V is TRBV6-5 and J is TRBJ2-5; no definite D call. The V gene lost 0 bases and the J gene lost 1 base, with 6 bases spanning the gap. This CDR3 region has 14 residues. Germline CDR1 and CDR2: MNHEY and SVGAGI.